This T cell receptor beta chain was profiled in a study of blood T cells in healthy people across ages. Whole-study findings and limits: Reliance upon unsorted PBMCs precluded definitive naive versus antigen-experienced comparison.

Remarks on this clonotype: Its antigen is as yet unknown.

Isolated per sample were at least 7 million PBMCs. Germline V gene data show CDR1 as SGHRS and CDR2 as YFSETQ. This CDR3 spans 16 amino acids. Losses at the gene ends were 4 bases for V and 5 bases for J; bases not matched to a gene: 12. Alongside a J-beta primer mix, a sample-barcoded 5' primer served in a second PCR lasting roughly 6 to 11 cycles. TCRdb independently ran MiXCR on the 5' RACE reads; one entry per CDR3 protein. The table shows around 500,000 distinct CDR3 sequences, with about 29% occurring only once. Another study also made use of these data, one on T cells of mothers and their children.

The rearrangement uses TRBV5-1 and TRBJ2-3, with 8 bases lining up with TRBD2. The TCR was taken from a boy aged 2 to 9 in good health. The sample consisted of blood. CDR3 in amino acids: CASSQPAGGLGDTQYF. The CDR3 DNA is TGCGCCAGCAGCCAACCCGCGGGAGGTCTGGGAGATACGCAGTATTTT.